This TCR beta chain is drawn from a study of blood T cell repertoires in COVID-19. CDR3 size: 15 residues. Trimming at V came to 5 bases and at J to 6 bases, leaving 10 bases not matched to a gene. The germline V gene has CDR1 MNHEY and CDR2 SMNVEV (reference sequence). Some clones are missing from TCRdb's copy, which holds only in-frame ones; the method was immunoSEQ multiplex PCR. This sample has 250,000 to 350,000 clones, with around nine tenths found just once. The sequence was obtained from a woman in her 30s who had recovered from COVID-19. The chain couples TRBV27 to TRBJ2-7; 10 positions agree with TRBD1. The sample consisted of PBMCs or T cells enriched from blood (not recorded which). The CDR3 nucleotides read TGTGCCAGCAGTACCACGACAGGGGGCAAAGTCGAGCAGTACTTC. This sequence encodes CASSTTTGGKVEQYF.